One sample yielded the 18 T cell receptor beta chains listed below, sequenced in a study of CD8 T cells in Susac syndrome. cDNA came from roughly 0.53 to 1 ug RNA primed by random hexamers. TCRdb analysed the immunoSEQ multiplex PCR reads with MiXCR anew, one entry per CDR3 protein. The sample carries about 22,000 distinct CDR3 sequences, just under 95% recorded once. The sequenced sample consisted of CD8+ T cells from PBMCs. These receptor sequences come from a human donor in good health.

This chain connects TRBV20-1 to TRBJ2-7; D is ambiguous. Trimming pared 6 bases from V and 0 bases from J, leaving 9 bases between. Germline CDR1 is DFQATT and CDR2 is SNEGSKA (reference sequence). The CDR3 is 12 amino acids. The CDR3 region has the DNA TGCAGTGCGAGGACGCACTCCTACGAGCAGTACTTC. Its translation is CSARTHSYEQYF.

The chain couples TRBV9 to TRBJ2-1, with D tentatively TRBD1 or TRBD2 (5 bases each). The CDR3 runs to 13 residues. Trimming took off 4 bases at V and 8 bases at J, with 13 bases between the two ends. Germline CDR1 reads SGDLS; CDR2 reads YYNGEE. The CDR3 loop reads CASSPQRGHEQFF. As DNA, the CDR3 is TGTGCCAGCAGCCCCCAGAGGGGCCATGAGCAGTTCTTC. The full variable domain, completed using reference TRBV9 and TRBJ2-1, is DSGVTQTPKHLITATGQRVTLRCSPRSGDLSVYWYQQSLDQGLQFLIQYYNGEERAKGNILERFSAQQFPDLHSELNLSSLELGDSALYFCASSPQRGHEQFFGPGTRLTVL.

This chain connects TRBV27 to TRBJ2-7; D may be TRBD1 (5 bases). Looked up from germline, CDR1 is MNHEY and CDR2 is SMNVEV (reference sequence). Trimming pared 6 bases from V and 0 bases from J, leaving 18 bases between. The CDR3 totals 16 residues. The CDR3 here is CASSHSTGLSSYEQYF. The CDR3 nucleotides are TGTGCCAGCAGCCATTCCACAGGATTAAGCTCCTACGAGCAGTACTTC.

The chain has TRBV2 and TRBJ2-7; 9 bases align to TRBD1. Unmatched junction bases numbered 5, after V lost 7 bases and J lost 1 base. The V gene's germline CDR1 is SNHLY and CDR2 FYNNEI. The CDR3 totals 14 residues. CDR3 amino acids: CASTGDRASYEQYF. The DNA of the CDR3 is TGTGCCAGCACCGGGGACAGGGCTTCCTACGAGCAGTACTTC.

V gene TRBV29-1 combines with J gene TRBJ1-2, with D perhaps matching TRBD1 (5 bases). Germline V lookup: CDR1 SQVTM, CDR2 ANQGSEA. V was pared by 5 bases and J by 4 bases, with 11 bases between. The CDR3 spans 12 residues. CDR3 loop: CSVSLGVYGYTF. The CDR3 region has the DNA TGCAGCGTTTCATTGGGGGTCTATGGCTACACCTTC. Looking up the rest from reference TRBV29-1 and TRBJ1-2 gives the full variable domain: SAVISQKPSRDICQRGTSLTIQCQVDSQVTMMFWYRQQPGQSLTLIATANQGSEATYESGFVIDKFPISRPNLTFSTLTVSNMSPEDSSIYLCSVSLGVYGYTFGSGTRLTVV.

Comment on this clonotype: The CDR3 does not end in the conserved phenylalanine or tryptophan, so this is likely a read error. The chain carries TRBV9 and TRBJ1-2; 7 bases agree with TRBD1. V shed 2 bases and J 8 bases; nucleotides not matched to a gene: 0. The germline V gene has CDR1 SGDLS and CDR2 YYNGEE. CDR3 length: 11 residues. The CDR3 here is CASSVGQGYTL. The CDR3 DNA is TGTGCCAGCAGCGTGGGACAGGGCTACACCCTC.

The DNA for the CDR3 is TGCAGTGCTAGGTCGGAACCGGGGCCCTACAATGAGCAGTTCTTC. Protein product: CSARSEPGPYNEQFF. The chain employs TRBV20-1 and TRBJ2-1; either TRBD1 or TRBD2 may fit D (5 bases each). Trimming shortened V by 3 bases and J by 2 bases, and 14 bases separated the two germline ends. This CDR3 comprises 15 residues. Germline CDR1 DFQATT, CDR2 SNEGSKA (reference sequence).

The chain is built from TRBV5-1 and TRBJ2-3; 8 bases match TRBD2. Trimming cost V 2 bases and J 5 bases; bases outside gene matches: 16. CDR3 length: 18 amino acids. Germline V gene lookup returns CDR1 SGHRS and CDR2 YFSETQ. DNA of the CDR3: TGCGCCAGCAGCTTTGTTGCCCCAGCGGGGGTGGGAATAGATACGCAGTATTTT. It yields the protein CASSFVAPAGVGIDTQYF.

This rearrangement joins TRBV12-3 or TRBV12-4 to TRBJ2-3, with D tentatively TRBD1 or TRBD2 (6 bases each). V was pared by 1 base and J by 4 bases, with 9 bases between. CDR3 size: 14 residues. The CDR3 coding sequence is TGTGCCAGCAGTTTAGGGGGGGCGGCAGATACGCAGTATTTT. This codes for CASSLGGAADTQYF.

V usage is TRBV6-2 or TRBV6-3 and J usage is TRBJ2-1; 9 bases are shared with TRBD1. The CDR3 covers 13 residues. V dropped 7 bases and J dropped 6; count of bases not matched to a gene: 4. CDR1 and CDR2 (germline): MNHEY, SVGEGT. DNA for the CDR3: TGTGCCAGCACAGGACAGGGGTCCAATGAGCAGTTCTTC. Its protein is CASTGQGSNEQFF.

In its sample, this clonotype was seen once. The chain joins TRBV6-5 to TRBJ1-1; D is ambiguous. The ends were cut back, 6 bases at V and 7 bases at J, with 15 bases in the middle. Germline lookup yields CDR1 MNHEY and CDR2 SVGAGI. The CDR3 extends over 13 amino acids. CDR3 region: CASRSYSGREAFF. For the CDR3, the DNA is TGTGCCAGCAGGAGCTATTCTGGCCGTGAAGCTTTCTTT.

This chain joins TRBV29-1 and TRBJ2-5; 8 bases map to TRBD1. The CDR3 has 14 amino acids. CDR1 and CDR2 (germline): SQVTM, ANQGSEA. V trimming: 6 bases; J trimming: 5 bases; junction bases outside the gene matches: 11. In nucleotides, the CDR3 is TGCAGCGTCACGACCGGGACAGGTTTTGAGACCCAGTACTTC. Its translation is CSVTTGTGFETQYF.

The rearrangement joins TRBV20-1 to TRBJ1-1; perhaps TRBD1 as D (5 bases). The CDR3 length is 13 residues. V was clipped by 5 bases and J by 8 bases, with 18 bases between them. Germline V lookup: CDR1 DFQATT, CDR2 SNEGSKA (reference sequence). CDR3 DNA sequence: TGCAGTGCTGGCCCAACGGGGGAAATGGAAGCTTTCTTT. Amino acids: CSAGPTGEMEAFF.

The rearrangement joins TRBV7-2 to TRBJ1-6; a weak D match, TRBD1 (6 bases). CDR3 length: 19 residues. The V end was cut by 5 bases, the J end by 8 bases, with 28 bases between. The germline V gene encodes CDR1 SGHTA and CDR2 FQGNSA. Written as DNA, the CDR3 is TGTGCCAGCAGCCTTTCCGGGACACTGGCCCTCGTAGCGGATTCACCCCTCCACTTT. Its protein product is CASSLSGTLALVADSPLHF. The full variable domain, its missing parts supplied by reference TRBV7-2 and TRBJ1-6, is GAGVSQSPSNKVTEKGKDVELRCDPISGHTALYWYRQSLGQGLEFLIYFQGNSAPDKSGLPSDRFSAERTGGSVSTLTIQRTQQEDSAVYLCASSLSGTLALVADSPLHFGNGTRLTVT.

The V gene is TRBV10-3, the J gene TRBJ2-1; TRBD1 aligns across 12 bases. Germline V gene data show CDR1 as ENHRY and CDR2 as SYGVKD. The CDR3 runs 15 residues. The V segment lost 10 bases and the J segment 7 bases; nucleotides outside the gene matches: 11. The CDR3 sequence: CATKPGTGGFNEQFF. In DNA, the CDR3 is TGTGCCACCAAGCCCGGGACAGGGGGCTTTAATGAGCAGTTCTTC.

The V and J genes are TRBV13 and TRBJ1-5; 11 bases align to TRBD1. Germline CDR1 is PRHDT and CDR2 is FYEKMQ (reference sequence). V shed 3 bases, J shed 0 bases, and the junction held 7 bases outside the gene matches. The CDR3 extends over 18 amino acids. CDR3 in amino acids: CASSFSGQGGFSNQPQHF. In DNA, the CDR3 is TGTGCCAGCAGCTTCTCGGGACAGGGGGGATTTAGCAATCAGCCCCAGCATTTT.

The rearrangement links TRBV9 to TRBJ2-3, with D perhaps TRBD2 (6 bases). From germline, CDR1 is SGDLS and CDR2 YYNGEE. Trimming removed 3 bases from V and 3 bases from J, with 17 bases in between. The CDR3 consists of 16 residues. CDR3 protein: CASSAASGGMTDTQYF. The DNA of the CDR3 is TGTGCCAGCAGCGCCGCAAGTGGGGGGATGACAGATACGCAGTATTTT.

The rearrangement links TRBV6-1 to TRBJ1-1; D unclear. Germline CDR1 and CDR2: MNHNS and SASEGT. There are 13 residues in the CDR3. Trimming took off 3 bases at V and 1 base at J, with 6 bases between the two ends. CDR3 protein: CASSEKENTEAFF. In DNA, the CDR3 is TGTGCCAGCAGTGAGAAGGAGAACACTGAAGCTTTCTTT.